This T cell receptor beta chain was captured by sequencing in a study of cytotoxic CD8 clonotypes in ibrutinib-treated CLL. CDR1 and CDR2 (germline): SQVTM, ANQGSEA. There are 13 residues in the CDR3. V lost 6 bases to trimming and J lost 3 bases; unmatched junction nucleotides: 6. The repertoire was sequenced with immunoSEQ multiplex PCR; TCRdb's copy has only in-frame clones and lacks some. The repertoire holds some 17,000 clones, with roughly three fifths as singletons. The chain has TRBV29-1 and TRBJ2-7; TRBD2 matches 9 bases. This specimen consisted of PBMCs, obtained after 12 months of ibrutinib treatment. The sequence was obtained from a human donor with chronic lymphocytic leukemia. The CDR3 coding sequence is TGCAGCGTCGCTAGCGGGACTTTCTACGAGCAGTACTTC. Translation gives CSVASGTFYEQYF.